The rows below give T cell receptor beta chains drawn from one sample of a study of shared clonotypes between healthy human individuals. This table comes from immunoSEQ multiplex PCR, and its TCRdb copy is limited to in-frame clones, with some not included. The table shows 450,000 to 500,000 clones, with around 85% occurring only once. The sequenced material came from PBMCs. Receptors originate from a woman aged 40 to 50 in good health. Some clones in this sample may be carry-over from other donors' samples. Each CDR3 is given with its conserved first and last residue. A D gene is named only where the DNA matches it firmly. A row's size may be missing; if present it is once, few, many or a size class.

J gene: TRBJ1-3; V gene: TRBV9; D gene: -; clone size: -; CDR3 DNA: TGTGCCAGCAGCGTAGGGGATGGGTTTTCTGGAAACACCATATATTTT; CDR3 protein: CASSVGDGFSGNTIYF
J gene: TRBJ1-1; V gene: TRBV7-3; D gene: -; clone size: -; CDR3 DNA: TGTGCCAGCAGCTTAAGGGCTGGGGGCGCCGGCACTGAAGCTTTCTTT; CDR3 protein: CASSLRAGGAGTEAFF
J gene: TRBJ2-2; V gene: TRBV27; D gene: TRBD2; clone size: -; CDR3 DNA: TGTGCCAGCAGTCTCCTAGCGGGAGCGGACGGGGAGCTGTTTTTT; CDR3 protein: CASSLLAGADGELFF
J gene: TRBJ2-5; V gene: TRBV11-2; D gene: TRBD1; clone size: -; CDR3 DNA: TGTGCCAGCAGCTTAGGTTACCAACAGGGGGCCCAAGAGACCCAGTACTTC; CDR3 protein: CASSLGYQQGAQETQYF
J gene: TRBJ2-2; V gene: TRBV4-2; D gene: -; clone size: -; CDR3 DNA: TGTGCCAGCAACTTGTCCCCGAACACCGGGGAGCTGTTTTTT; CDR3 protein: CASNLSPNTGELFF
J gene: TRBJ2-7; V gene: TRBV7-9; D gene: TRBD2; clone size: -; CDR3 DNA: TGTGCCAGCAGCCCGACTAGCGGGAGCATTCTCGACGAGCAGTACTTC; CDR3 protein: CASSPTSGSILDEQYF
J gene: TRBJ2-3; V gene: TRBV29-1; D gene: TRBD2; clone size: -; CDR3 DNA: TGCAGCGTTTCCGGGACTAGCGGGAGGGCCCTCACAGATACGCAGTATTTT; CDR3 protein: CSVSGTSGRALTDTQYF
J gene: TRBJ2-1; V gene: TRBV7-9; D gene: TRBD2; clone size: -; CDR3 DNA: TGTGCCAGCAGCTCATGGACTAGCGGATCCTACAATGAGCAGTTCTTC; CDR3 protein: CASSSWTSGSYNEQFF
J gene: TRBJ2-2; V gene: TRBV5-1; D gene: -; clone size: -; CDR3 DNA: TGCGCCAGCAGCTTGGAAGGGCCGTTCACCGGGGAGCTGTTTTTT; CDR3 protein: CASSLEGPFTGELFF
J gene: TRBJ2-1; V gene: TRBV19; D gene: TRBD2; clone size: -; CDR3 DNA: TGTGCCAGTAGTATGTGGACTAGCGGGAGGGGTGAGCAGTTCTTC; CDR3 protein: CASSMWTSGRGEQFF
J gene: TRBJ1-2; V gene: TRBV28; D gene: TRBD1; clone size: few; CDR3 DNA: TGTGCCAGCAGTCAAAACAGGGGGCGAGGCTACACCTTC; CDR3 protein: CASSQNRGRGYTF
J gene: TRBJ2-3; V gene: TRBV18; D gene: -; clone size: -; CDR3 DNA: TGTGCCAGCTCACCAAATACAGATACGCAGTATTTT; CDR3 protein: CASSPNTDTQYF
J gene: TRBJ2-7; V gene: TRBV25-1; D gene: TRBD2; clone size: -; CDR3 DNA: TGTGCCAGCAGTGACGGGCTAGCGGGGCCCTACGAGCAGTACTTC; CDR3 protein: CASSDGLAGPYEQYF
J gene: TRBJ1-3; V gene: TRBV19; D gene: -; clone size: -; CDR3 DNA: TGTGCCAGTAAACCCGCCTCTGGAAACACCATATATTTT; CDR3 protein: CASKPASGNTIYF
J gene: TRBJ2-2; V gene: TRBV9; D gene: -; clone size: -; CDR3 DNA: TGTGCCAGCAGTGCATACCCCTTCGGGGGGGAGCTGTTTTTT; CDR3 protein: CASSAYPFGGELFF
J gene: TRBJ2-5; V gene: TRBV15; D gene: TRBD2; clone size: -; CDR3 DNA: TGTGCCACCAGCAGAGATCGGGGACTAGCGGGAGGGGGTCGCCAAGAGACCCAGTACTTC; CDR3 protein: CATSRDRGLAGGGRQETQYF
J gene: TRBJ2-7; V gene: TRBV19; D gene: TRBD2; clone size: few; CDR3 DNA: TGTGCCAGTAGGCGGACTAGCGGACCGTGGGAGCAGTACTTC; CDR3 protein: CASRRTSGPWEQYF
J gene: TRBJ1-2; V gene: TRBV27; D gene: -; clone size: -; CDR3 DNA: TGTGCCAGCACTCCCTCGGGTCTTAACTATGGCTACACCTTC; CDR3 protein: CASTPSGLNYGYTF
J gene: TRBJ2-7; V gene: TRBV27; D gene: -; clone size: -; CDR3 DNA: TGTGCCAGCAGTTTTGGTCAGGCGTACAAGCAGTACTTC; CDR3 protein: CASSFGQAYKQYF
J gene: TRBJ1-2; V gene: TRBV5-1; D gene: -; clone size: -; CDR3 DNA: TGCGCCAGCAGCTTGGGCAGGGCTGATGGCTACACCTTC; CDR3 protein: CASSLGRADGYTF
J gene: TRBJ2-1; V gene: TRBV7-8; D gene: TRBD2; clone size: -; CDR3 DNA: TGTGCCAGCAGCTTAGCGGGGCGACTAGCGGGAGTGGTGCAGTTCTTC; CDR3 protein: CASSLAGRLAGVVQFF
J gene: TRBJ2-2; V gene: TRBV10-3; D gene: TRBD2; clone size: -; CDR3 DNA: TGTGCCATGAGTAAGGACGGACTAGCGGGAGGGAACACCGGGGAGCTGTTTTTT; CDR3 protein: CAMSKDGLAGGNTGELFF
J gene: TRBJ2-1; V gene: TRBV7-9; D gene: TRBD2; clone size: -; CDR3 DNA: TGTGCCAGCAGCTTATCCGGGACTAGCGGGAGGGGGGGTGAGCAGTTCTTC; CDR3 protein: CASSLSGTSGRGGEQFF
J gene: TRBJ1-5; V gene: TRBV18; D gene: -; clone size: -; CDR3 DNA: TGTGCCAGCTCACCCAGCCGGAATCAGCCCCAGCATTTT; CDR3 protein: CASSPSRNQPQHF
J gene: TRBJ2-7; V gene: TRBV7-7; D gene: -; clone size: -; CDR3 DNA: TGTGCCAGCAGCTTAGCACCCGATAGGGGCGAGCAGTACTTC; CDR3 protein: CASSLAPDRGEQYF
J gene: TRBJ1-1; V gene: TRBV28; D gene: -; clone size: -; CDR3 DNA: TGTGCCAGCAGTCCGCTCGGGCAGCCCATGAACACTGAAGCTTTCTTT; CDR3 protein: CASSPLGQPMNTEAFF
J gene: TRBJ1-2; V gene: TRBV11-2; D gene: -; clone size: -; CDR3 DNA: TGTGCCAGCAGCTTAGAAGTAGATTTTTATGGCTACACCTTC; CDR3 protein: CASSLEVDFYGYTF
J gene: TRBJ2-1; V gene: TRBV2; D gene: -; clone size: few; CDR3 DNA: TGTGCCAGCAGTGAGAGCGCCAACAAAGGAGAGCAGTTCTTC; CDR3 protein: CASSESANKGEQFF
J gene: TRBJ2-2; V gene: TRBV5-6; D gene: -; clone size: -; CDR3 DNA: TGTGCCAGCAGCTTGTTGCGGGAATACACCGTTGGGGAGCTGTTTTTT; CDR3 protein: CASSLLREYTVGELFF
J gene: TRBJ2-4; V gene: TRBV18; D gene: -; clone size: -; CDR3 DNA: TGTGCCAGCTCACCCCGGACACTAGCCAAAAACATTCAGTACTTC; CDR3 protein: CASSPRTLAKNIQYF
J gene: TRBJ2-5; V gene: TRBV30; D gene: -; clone size: -; CDR3 DNA: TGTGCCTGGAGTGTACTGGGGGCGGAGACCCAGTACTTC; CDR3 protein: CAWSVLGAETQYF
J gene: TRBJ1-1; V gene: TRBV2; D gene: -; clone size: -; CDR3 DNA: TGTGCCAGCACGCCGGCGACCCACGAAGCTTTCTTT; CDR3 protein: CASTPATHEAFF
J gene: TRBJ1-2; V gene: TRBV11-2; D gene: -; clone size: few; CDR3 DNA: TGTGCCAGCAGCCCGGGGGTAAACTATGGCTACACCTTC; CDR3 protein: CASSPGVNYGYTF
J gene: TRBJ2-1; V gene: TRBV6-5; D gene: TRBD2; clone size: -; CDR3 DNA: TGTGCCAGCACCCACCCTCCGGGGGGAATTAATGAGCAGTTCTTC; CDR3 protein: CASTHPPGGINEQFF
J gene: TRBJ1-1; V gene: TRBV18; D gene: -; clone size: -; CDR3 DNA: TGTGCCAGCTCACTGGACAGGAACACTGAAGCTTTCTTT; CDR3 protein: CASSLDRNTEAFF
J gene: TRBJ1-5; V gene: TRBV6-1; D gene: -; clone size: -; CDR3 DNA: TGTGCCAGCAGCCCCGGCCAGCCCCAGCATTTT; CDR3 protein: CASSPGQPQHF
J gene: TRBJ1-1; V gene: TRBV5-6; D gene: -; clone size: -; CDR3 DNA: TGTGCCAGCAGCCTTAACACTGAAGCTTTCTTT; CDR3 protein: CASSLNTEAFF
J gene: TRBJ2-1; V gene: TRBV28; D gene: TRBD2; clone size: -; CDR3 DNA: TGTGCCAGCAGCTTAATAGCGGGAAGCTCCTACAATGAGCAGTTCTTC; CDR3 protein: CASSLIAGSSYNEQFF
J gene: TRBJ2-7; V gene: TRBV19; D gene: TRBD2; clone size: -; CDR3 DNA: TGTGCCAGTAGTTTCCGGGAGGGCCTCGAGCAGTACTTC; CDR3 protein: CASSFREGLEQYF
J gene: TRBJ2-2; V gene: TRBV15; D gene: TRBD2; clone size: -; CDR3 DNA: TGTGCCACCAGCAGAGACGTGGGACTAGGGCCCACCGGGGAGCTGTTTTTT; CDR3 protein: CATSRDVGLGPTGELFF